These T cell receptor beta chains were read from a single sample in a study of blood T cells in healthy people across ages. A single record per CDR3 protein comes from TCRdb applying MiXCR to the 5' RACE reads. The sample holds some 1.6 million distinct CDR3 sequences; about 35% are singletons and the top ten take 11%. Sequencing used blood. These receptors all come from a woman aged 25-40 years in good health. Each CDR3 is given with its conserved first and last residue. The D gene is left open where the match is weak. Only some rows state a clone size, as once, few, many or a class for expanded clones.

D gene,J gene,clone size,V gene,CDR3 protein,CDR3 DNA
.,TRBJ2-3,few,TRBV7-9,CASSLARESSTDTQYF,TGTGCCAGCAGCTTAGCGCGAGAATCTAGCACAGATACGCAGTATTTT
.,TRBJ2-5,.,TRBV27,CASSRIFQQETQYF,TGTGCCAGCAGCCGGATTTTCCAACAAGAGACCCAGTACTTC
.,TRBJ2-5,few,TRBV6-2/TRBV6-3,CASSPRTYGGQETQYF,TGTGCCAGCAGTCCGCGGACATACGGCGGCCAAGAGACCCAGTACTTC
.,TRBJ2-4,.,TRBV2,CASRMGTGNYGQYF,TGTGCCAGCAGAATGGGTACTGGAAACTACGGGCAGTACTTC
TRBD2,TRBJ2-1,.,TRBV29-1,CSVVRTSGGRGRYNEQFF,TGCAGCGTTGTTAGGACTAGCGGGGGGAGAGGGCGATACAATGAGCAGTTCTTC
.,TRBJ1-5,few,TRBV20-1,CSASQQEMKPQHF,TGCAGTGCTAGCCAGCAAGAGATGAAGCCCCAGCATTTT
.,TRBJ1-2,.,TRBV5-8,CASSLWDPNYGYTF,TGTGCCAGCAGCTTGTGGGACCCTAACTATGGCTACACCTTC
.,TRBJ2-5,.,TRBV19,CASKKWGSQETQYF,TGTGCCAGTAAAAAGTGGGGCAGCCAAGAGACCCAGTACTTC
.,TRBJ2-3,.,TRBV4-2,CASGPGVSDTQYF,TGTGCCAGCGGCCCCGGTGTGTCAGATACGCAGTATTTT
TRBD2,TRBJ2-3,few,TRBV5-6,CASSSLAGGDTQYF,TGTGCCAGCAGCTCCTTAGCGGGAGGAGATACGCAGTATTTT
.,TRBJ2-7,few,TRBV15,CATSRDQDTSSYEQYF,TGTGCCACCAGCAGAGATCAAGACACGAGCTCCTACGAGCAGTACTTC
TRBD1,TRBJ1-5,.,TRBV10-3,CAISRDRGLQPQHF,TGTGCCATCAGCCGGGACAGGGGACTTCAGCCCCAGCATTTT
TRBD2,TRBJ2-1,many,TRBV27,CASSSRLAGGVDEQFF,TGTGCCAGCAGTTCTCGACTAGCGGGAGGAGTTGATGAGCAGTTCTTC
.,TRBJ2-2,few,TRBV5-1,CASSSGHTGELFF,TGCGCCAGCAGCTCGGGACACACCGGGGAGCTGTTTTTT
.,TRBJ2-2,.,TRBV7-9,CASSLNSKTGERFF,TGTGCCAGCAGCTTAAATAGCAAGACCGGGGAGCGGTTTTTT
.,TRBJ2-1,.,TRBV19,CASSIGFKLGLDEQFF,TGTGCCAGTAGTATTGGGTTTAAGTTGGGCTTGGATGAGCAGTTCTTC
TRBD2,TRBJ2-1,.,TRBV24-1,CATSDRTSGAYEQFF,TGTGCCACCAGTGACAGGACTAGCGGGGCGTATGAGCAGTTCTTC
TRBD1,TRBJ2-1,few,TRBV27,CASSLRPSWDRTYNEQFF,TGTGCCAGCAGTTTAAGGCCCTCTTGGGACAGAACCTACAATGAGCAGTTCTTC
.,TRBJ1-1,few,TRBV7-9,CASSLSWTENTEAFF,TGTGCCAGCAGCTTAAGTTGGACCGAGAACACTGAAGCTTTCTTT
.,TRBJ1-2,few,TRBV4-1,CASSQAEANYGYTF,TGCGCCAGCAGCCAAGCGGAAGCTAACTATGGCTACACCTTC
.,TRBJ2-5,.,TRBV18,CASSPVAQGQETQYF,TGTGCCAGCTCACCAGTAGCACAGGGCCAAGAGACCCAGTACTTC
TRBD1,TRBJ1-2,.,TRBV20-1,CSARVPRGVYGYTF,TGCAGTGCTAGAGTTCCCAGGGGGGTCTATGGCTACACCTTC
.,TRBJ2-7,.,TRBV9,CARSENMDYEQYF,TGTGCCCGCAGCGAAAACATGGACTACGAGCAGTACTTC
.,TRBJ2-1,.,TRBV20-1,CSARPRYNEQFF,TGCAGTGCTAGACCGAGATACAATGAGCAGTTCTTC
TRBD2,TRBJ2-3,.,TRBV6-1,CASRGLAGGITSTDTQYF,TGTGCCAGCAGGGGACTAGCGGGAGGGATAACTAGCACAGATACGCAGTATTTT
.,TRBJ1-2,few,TRBV20-1,CSARVPQGFPGYTF,TGCAGTGCTAGAGTCCCGCAGGGTTTTCCTGGCTACACCTTC
.,TRBJ1-5,.,TRBV5-6,CASSTGPRDQPQHF,TGTGCCAGCAGCACGGGACCCCGGGACCAGCCCCAGCATTTT
.,TRBJ1-4,.,TRBV27,CASSLLVGGNEKLFF,TGTGCCAGCAGTTTATTGGTAGGGGGTAATGAAAAACTGTTTTTT
.,TRBJ1-2,many,TRBV10-3,CAISEGAVYGYTF,TGTGCCATCAGTGAGGGGGCGGTCTATGGCTACACCTTC
.,TRBJ2-1,few,TRBV7-3,CASSPLPGVDEQFF,TGTGCCAGCAGCCCGCTCCCCGGGGTCGATGAGCAGTTCTTC
TRBD1,TRBJ1-1,.,TRBV4-1,CASSVTGVLTEAFF,TGCGCCAGCAGTGTGACAGGGGTTCTCACTGAAGCTTTCTTT
.,TRBJ1-2,few,TRBV6-1,CASSEAVGFYGYTF,TGTGCCAGCAGTGAAGCGGTAGGGTTCTATGGCTACACCTTC
.,TRBJ2-3,.,TRBV7-3,CASSQGSGLGNTQYF,TGTGCCAGCAGCCAAGGCTCGGGGTTGGGAAATACGCAGTATTTT
TRBD2,TRBJ2-7,.,TRBV2,CASSGGLEIPEQYF,TGTGCCAGCAGTGGGGGACTAGAGATCCCCGAGCAGTACTTC